The 9 T cell receptor beta chains below were found in one sample sequenced in a study of breast tumors, draining lymph nodes, adjacent tissues. In TCRdb, the multiplex PCR reads were re-called with MiXCR into one record per CDR3 protein. The data hold around 300,000 distinct CDR3 sequences, with 30% observed a single time. Axillary draining lymph nodes of breast cancer patients supplied the node samples. The sequencing input was axillary lymph node tissue. Receptor source: a female donor with breast cancer. Some clones in this sample may be carry-over from other donors' samples.

In regard to this clonotype: The CDR3 carries no conserved terminal phenylalanine or tryptophan, so it likely arises from a read error. The chain combines TRBV6-5 with TRBJ1-1; D is perhaps TRBD1 (5 bases). CDR3 size: 15 residues. Germline lookup yields CDR1 MNHEY and CDR2 SVGAGI. V was clipped by 0 bases and J by 1 base, with 9 bases between them. CDR3 in DNA: TGTGCCAGCAGTTACTCGGGACTTGCGAACACTGAAGCTTTCTGT. Protein product: CASSYSGLANTEAFC.

A note on this clonotype: A much more abundant neighbour one base away suggests this may be a read error. The V gene is TRBV28, the J gene TRBJ2-7, with D tentatively TRBD1 (5 bases). The V gene lost 5 bases and the J gene lost 3 bases, with 11 bases spanning the gap. Germline CDR1 reads MDHEN; CDR2 reads SYDVKM. This CDR3 has 13 residues. The DNA of the CDR3 is TGTGCCAGCAGTCCCCCCGACAGCTACGAGCAGTACTTC. Amino acid sequence: CASSPPDSYEQYF.

This clonotype has ten or more counts. The rearrangement joins TRBV28 to TRBJ1-2, with D maybe TRBD1 (5 bases). CDR1 MDHEN and CDR2 SYDVKM come from the germline V gene. The CDR3 spans 12 residues. The germline V and J ends were trimmed by 6 bases and 6 bases, with 11 bases remaining between them. The CDR3 is CASRIQEDGYTF. The CDR3 DNA is TGTGCCAGCAGAATACAGGAAGATGGCTACACCTTC.

Ten or more counts support this clonotype. The rearrangement uses TRBV6-5 and TRBJ1-5; no clear D. This CDR3 comprises 16 residues. Germline CDR1 MNHEY, CDR2 SVGAGI. The V end was cut by 5 bases, the J end by 5 bases, with 19 bases between. CDR3 residues: CASSHFGPGGDQPQHF. In DNA form, the CDR3 reads TGTGCCAGCAGTCATTTTGGACCAGGTGGCGATCAGCCCCAGCATTTT.

In its sample, this clonotype was seen many times. The chain combines TRBV12-3 or TRBV12-4 with TRBJ1-2, with a tentative D call TRBD1 (5 bases). This CDR3 is built from 16 residues. The V end was cut by 3 bases, the J end by 3 bases, with 17 bases between. The DNA of the CDR3 is TGTGCCAGCAGTTTTTCCCCTGCGGGGGACTACTATGGCTACACCTTC. It yields the protein CASSFSPAGDYYGYTF.

This clonotype turned up a few times. Sequence at one end of the junction differs from germline and may be a read error. V usage is TRBV6-5 and J usage is TRBJ1-5, with 7 nucleotides matching TRBD1. In germline, CDR1 is MNHEY, CDR2 SVGAGI. The CDR3 has 15 amino acids. CDR3 sequence (DNA): TGTGCCAGCAGTCACTCAGGGGGTAGCAATCAGCCCCAGCATTTT. Translation: CASSHSGGSNQPQHF.

V usage is TRBV7-2 and J usage is TRBJ2-3; the D gene is possibly TRBD1 (6 bases). This CDR3 spans 13 amino acids. V lost 2 bases and J lost 4, with 7 bases in between. Germline assignment: CDR1 SGHTA and CDR2 FQGNSA. The CDR3 loop reads CASSLKGADTQYF. The DNA for the CDR3 is TGTGCCAGCAGCTTAAAGGGGGCAGATACGCAGTATTTT.

This clonotype was seen at least ten times. The rearrangement uses TRBV2 and TRBJ2-6; 8 bases are shared with TRBD2. This CDR3 region has 16 residues. The V gene's germline CDR1 is SNHLY and CDR2 FYNNEI. With 6 bases clipped from V and 2 bases from J, the junction kept 6 bases outside the gene matches. The CDR3 sequence: CASSRGGLTGANVLTF. In DNA, the CDR3 is TGTGCCAGCAGCCGGGGGGGGCTTACTGGGGCCAACGTCCTGACTTTC.

This clonotype was detected many times. The chain links TRBV12-3 or TRBV12-4 to TRBJ1-5, with 7 bases lining up with TRBD1. The CDR3 spans 15 residues. The trim removed 6 bases at V and 1 base at J, leaving 6 bases unmatched. The CDR3 region is CASSLGQSSNQPQHF. As DNA, the CDR3 is TGTGCCAGCAGCCTGGGACAGTCGAGCAATCAGCCCCAGCATTTT.